These 2 T cell receptor beta chains came from one sample sequenced in a study of shared clonotypes between healthy human individuals. Clones were sequenced by immunoSEQ multiplex PCR, and TCRdb holds only the in-frame ones, with some missing. This table has about 2,100,000 clones, just over 90% appearing once. Naive CD8 isolation took CD45RO-negative cells positively selected for CCR7 and excluded terminally differentiated effector memory CD45RA+ cells. Specimen: naive CD8+ T cells from PBMCs. All receptors derive from a man younger than 30 in good health. Some clones in this sample may be carry-over from other donors' samples.

This sequence joins TRBV13 and TRBJ1-1; D not resolved. Germline V gene data show CDR1 as PRHDT and CDR2 as FYEKMQ (reference sequence). V was shortened by 2 bases and J by 11 bases, with 15 bases between the two germline ends. The CDR3 has 13 residues. In nucleotides, the CDR3 is TGTGCCAGCAGCTTAACCCGATCTCGCGTGGCTTTCTTT. This codes for CASSLTRSRVAFF.

J is TRBJ2-5 and V is TRBV4-3; D is perhaps TRBD1 (6 bases). CDR1 LGHNA and CDR2 YSLEER come from the germline V gene. The CDR3 spans 15 residues. V shed 0 bases and J shed 1 base, with 9 bases lying between them. CDR3 loop: CASSQERGFQETQYF. The CDR3 coding sequence is TGCGCCAGCAGCCAAGAGAGGGGGTTCCAAGAGACCCAGTACTTC.